This T cell receptor beta chain was documented in a study of cytomegalovirus exposure and HLA in healthy donors. Findings of the study overall: Testing in vitro showed a few CMV-associated chains specific for CMV antigens. Other equally common chains were less clonally expanded than HLA-associated TCR beta chains, a later analysis showed.

With regard to this clone: The antigen is unknown.

The length of the CDR3 is 13 residues. The ends were cut back, 1 base at V and 6 bases at J, with 6 bases in the middle. Germline CDR1 and CDR2: SGHTA and FQGTGA. This PCR relied on a set of 60 Vbeta primers and 13 Jbeta primers. The method was immunoSEQ multiplex PCR; TCRdb's version includes in-frame clones alone and lacks a portion of them. Of roughly 100,000 clones listed, 74% were seen once; the top ten hold more than 2%. This TCR derives from a man in his fifties or sixties in good health and CMV-seropositive. The chain links TRBV7-3 to TRBJ2-2, with D maybe TRBD2 (5 bases). Sequences were obtained from PBMCs. Here the CDR3 DNA reads TGTGCCAGCAGCTTAAGCGGGCCCGGGGAGCTGTTTTTT. Amino acid sequence: CASSLSGPGELFF.